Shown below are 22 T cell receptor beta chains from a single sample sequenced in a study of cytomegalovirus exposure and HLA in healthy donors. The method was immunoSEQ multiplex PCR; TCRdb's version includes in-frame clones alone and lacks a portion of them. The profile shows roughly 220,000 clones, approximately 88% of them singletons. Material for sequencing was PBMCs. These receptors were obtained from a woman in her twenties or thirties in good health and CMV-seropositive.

The DNA of the CDR3 is TGTGCCTGGAGTGTAGGGGACCAAACTTTCTTT. Its protein is CAWSVGDQTFF. The chain couples TRBV30 to TRBJ1-1; D may be TRBD1 (5 bases). CDR3 length: 11 residues. Germline V gene lookup returns CDR1 GTSNPN and CDR2 SVGIG (reference sequence). V was clipped by 0 bases and J by 12 bases, with 11 bases between them.

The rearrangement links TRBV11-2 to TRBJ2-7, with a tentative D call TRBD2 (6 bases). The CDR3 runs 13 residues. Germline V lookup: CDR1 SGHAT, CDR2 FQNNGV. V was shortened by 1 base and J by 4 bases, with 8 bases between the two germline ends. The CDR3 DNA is TGTGCCAGCAGCTTAGGGGGGGAATACGAGCAGTACTTC. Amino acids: CASSLGGEYEQYF.

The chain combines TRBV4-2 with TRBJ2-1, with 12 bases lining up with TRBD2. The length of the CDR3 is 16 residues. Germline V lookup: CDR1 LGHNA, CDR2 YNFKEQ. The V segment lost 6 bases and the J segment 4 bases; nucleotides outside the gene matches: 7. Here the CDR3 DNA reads TGTGCCAGCAGTCTCGTCCTAGCGGGAGGGTACAATGAGCAGTTCTTC. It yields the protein CASSLVLAGGYNEQFF.

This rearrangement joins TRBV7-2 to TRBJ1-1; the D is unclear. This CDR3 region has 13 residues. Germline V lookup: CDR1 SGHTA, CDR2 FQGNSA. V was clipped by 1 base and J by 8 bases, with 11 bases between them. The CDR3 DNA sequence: TGTGCCAGCAGCTTAGTCATGAACAGCGAAGCTTTCTTT. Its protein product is CASSLVMNSEAFF.

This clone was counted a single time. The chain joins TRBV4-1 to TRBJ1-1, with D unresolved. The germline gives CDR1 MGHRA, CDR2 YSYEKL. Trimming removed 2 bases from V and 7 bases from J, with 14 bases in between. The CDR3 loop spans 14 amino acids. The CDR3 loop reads CASSQPGLGGEAFF. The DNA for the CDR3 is TGCGCCAGCAGCCAACCCGGCCTCGGTGGTGAAGCTTTCTTT.

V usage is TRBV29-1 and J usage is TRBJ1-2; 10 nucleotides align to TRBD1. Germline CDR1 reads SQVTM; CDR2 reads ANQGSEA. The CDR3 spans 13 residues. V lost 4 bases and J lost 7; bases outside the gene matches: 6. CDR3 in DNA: TGCAGCGTTGGGAGACAGGGGGCGCTTGGCTACACCTTC. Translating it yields CSVGRQGALGYTF.

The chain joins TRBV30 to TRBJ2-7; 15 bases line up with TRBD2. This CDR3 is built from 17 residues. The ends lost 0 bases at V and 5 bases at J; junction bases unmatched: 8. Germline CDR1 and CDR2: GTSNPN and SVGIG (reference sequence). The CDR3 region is CAWSVRTSGRAGNEQYF. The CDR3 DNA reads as TGTGCCTGGAGTGTAAGGACTAGCGGGAGGGCCGGCAACGAGCAGTACTTC.

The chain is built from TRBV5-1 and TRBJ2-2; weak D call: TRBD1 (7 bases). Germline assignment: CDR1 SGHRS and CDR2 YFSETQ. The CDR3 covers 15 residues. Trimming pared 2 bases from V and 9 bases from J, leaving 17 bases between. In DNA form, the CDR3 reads TGCGCCAGCAGCTTCCGGACAGGAGGGGGCCGGGAGCTGTTTTTT. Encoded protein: CASSFRTGGGRELFF.

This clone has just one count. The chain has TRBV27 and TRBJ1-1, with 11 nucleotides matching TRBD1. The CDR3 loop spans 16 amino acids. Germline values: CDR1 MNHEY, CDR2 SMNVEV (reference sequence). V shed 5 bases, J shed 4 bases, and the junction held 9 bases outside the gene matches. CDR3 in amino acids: CASSPGTGGMRTEAFF. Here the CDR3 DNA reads TGTGCCAGCAGTCCCGGGACAGGGGGTATGCGCACTGAAGCTTTCTTT.

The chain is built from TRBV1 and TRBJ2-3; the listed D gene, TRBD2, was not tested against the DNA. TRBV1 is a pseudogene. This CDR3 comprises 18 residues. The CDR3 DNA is TGCACCAGCAGCCCCCGACTAGCGGGTATTGTATTCCCAGATACGCAGTATTTT. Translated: CTSSPRLAGIVFPDTQYF.

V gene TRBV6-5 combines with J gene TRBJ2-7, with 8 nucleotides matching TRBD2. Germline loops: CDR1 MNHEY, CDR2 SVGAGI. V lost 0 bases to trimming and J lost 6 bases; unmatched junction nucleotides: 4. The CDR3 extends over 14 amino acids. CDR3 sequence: CASSYSRTSGEQYF. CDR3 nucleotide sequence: TGTGCCAGCAGTTACTCGAGAACTAGCGGCGAGCAGTACTTC.

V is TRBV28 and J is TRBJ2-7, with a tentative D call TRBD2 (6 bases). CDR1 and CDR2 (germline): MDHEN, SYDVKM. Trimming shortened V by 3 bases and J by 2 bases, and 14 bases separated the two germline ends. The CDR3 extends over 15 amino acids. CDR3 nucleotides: TGTGCCAGCAGTTTCAAGCCGGGAGTCACCTACGAGCAGTACTTC. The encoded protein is CASSFKPGVTYEQYF.

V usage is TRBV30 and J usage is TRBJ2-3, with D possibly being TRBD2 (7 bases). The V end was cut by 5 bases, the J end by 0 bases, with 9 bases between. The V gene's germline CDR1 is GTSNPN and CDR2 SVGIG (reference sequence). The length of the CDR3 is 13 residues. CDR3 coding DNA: TGTGCCTGGCGGGGGGCCAGCACAGATACGCAGTATTTT. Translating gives CAWRGASTDTQYF.

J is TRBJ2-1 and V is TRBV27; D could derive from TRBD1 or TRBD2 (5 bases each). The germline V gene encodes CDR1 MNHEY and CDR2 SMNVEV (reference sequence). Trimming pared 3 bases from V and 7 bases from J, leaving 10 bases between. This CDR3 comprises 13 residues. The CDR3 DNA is TGTGCCAGCAGTTTTCCGGGGCTTAATGAGCAGTTCTTC. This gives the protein CASSFPGLNEQFF.

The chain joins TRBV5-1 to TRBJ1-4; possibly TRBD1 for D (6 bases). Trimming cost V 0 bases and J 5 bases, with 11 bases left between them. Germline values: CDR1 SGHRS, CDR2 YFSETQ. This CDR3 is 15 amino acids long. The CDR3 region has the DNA TGCGCCAGCAGCTTGGACAGGGACTCCAATGAAAAACTGTTTTTT. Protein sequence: CASSLDRDSNEKLFF.

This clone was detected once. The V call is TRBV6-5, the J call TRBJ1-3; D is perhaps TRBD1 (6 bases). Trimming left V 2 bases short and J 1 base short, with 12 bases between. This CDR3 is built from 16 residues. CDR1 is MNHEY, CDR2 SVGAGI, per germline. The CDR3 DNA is TGTGCCAGCAGTTACCAGGGGCCAGGTTCTGGAAACACCATATATTTT. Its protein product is CASSYQGPGSGNTIYF.

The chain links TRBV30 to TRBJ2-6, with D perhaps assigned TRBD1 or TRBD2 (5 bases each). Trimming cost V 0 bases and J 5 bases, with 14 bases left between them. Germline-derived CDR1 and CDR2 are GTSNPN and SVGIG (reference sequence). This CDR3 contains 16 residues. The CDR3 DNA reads TGTGCCTGGAGTGTCTATTGGGGGTCTAGGGCCAACGTCCTGACTTTC. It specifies CAWSVYWGSRANVLTF.

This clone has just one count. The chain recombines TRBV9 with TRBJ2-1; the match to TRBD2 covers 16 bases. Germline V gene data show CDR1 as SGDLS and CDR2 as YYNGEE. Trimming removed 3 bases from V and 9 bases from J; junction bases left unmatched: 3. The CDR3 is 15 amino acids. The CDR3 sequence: CASSEGLAGGREQFF. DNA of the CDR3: TGTGCCAGCAGCGAGGGACTAGCGGGAGGGCGTGAGCAGTTCTTC. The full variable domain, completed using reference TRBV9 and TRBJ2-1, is DSGVTQTPKHLITATGQRVTLRCSPRSGDLSVYWYQQSLDQGLQFLIQYYNGEERAKGNILERFSAQQFPDLHSELNLSSLELGDSALYFCASSEGLAGGREQFFGPGTRLTVL.

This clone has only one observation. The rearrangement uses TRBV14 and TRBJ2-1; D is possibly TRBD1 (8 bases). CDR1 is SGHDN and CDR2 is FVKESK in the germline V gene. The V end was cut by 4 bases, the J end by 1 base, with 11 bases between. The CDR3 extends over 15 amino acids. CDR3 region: CASSLQGGSYNEQFF. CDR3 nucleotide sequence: TGTGCCAGCAGCCTACAGGGGGGGTCCTACAATGAGCAGTTCTTC.

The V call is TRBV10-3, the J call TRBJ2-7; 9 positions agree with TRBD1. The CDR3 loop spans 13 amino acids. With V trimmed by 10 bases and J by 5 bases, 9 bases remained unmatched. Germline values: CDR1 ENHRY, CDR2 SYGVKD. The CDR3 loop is CATYRTGVNEQYF. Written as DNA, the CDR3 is TGTGCCACGTACCGGACAGGGGTTAACGAGCAGTACTTC.

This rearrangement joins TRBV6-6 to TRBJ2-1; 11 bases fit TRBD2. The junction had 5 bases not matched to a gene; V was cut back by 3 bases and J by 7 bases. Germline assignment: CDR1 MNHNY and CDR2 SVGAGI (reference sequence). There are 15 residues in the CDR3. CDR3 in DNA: TGTGCCAGCAGTTATCGAACTAGCGGGAGTAATGAGCAGTTCTTC. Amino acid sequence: CASSYRTSGSNEQFF.

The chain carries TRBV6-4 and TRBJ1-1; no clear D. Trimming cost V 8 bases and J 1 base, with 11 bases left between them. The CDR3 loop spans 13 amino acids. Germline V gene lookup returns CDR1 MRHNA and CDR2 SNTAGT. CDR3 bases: TGTGCCAGCGCACAGATCCCGAACACTGAAGCTTTCTTT. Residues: CASAQIPNTEAFF.